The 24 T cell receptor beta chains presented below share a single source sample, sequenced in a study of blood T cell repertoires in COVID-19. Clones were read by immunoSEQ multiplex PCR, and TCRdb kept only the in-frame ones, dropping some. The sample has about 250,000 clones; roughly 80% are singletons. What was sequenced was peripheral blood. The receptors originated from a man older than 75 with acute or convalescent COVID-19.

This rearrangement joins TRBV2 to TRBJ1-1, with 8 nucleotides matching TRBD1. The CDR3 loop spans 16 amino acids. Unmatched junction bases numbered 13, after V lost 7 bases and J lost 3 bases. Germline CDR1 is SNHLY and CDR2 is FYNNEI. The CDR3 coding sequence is TGTGCCAGCACCCCAGGGGGCAGGCTATTGGACACTGAAGCTTTCTTT. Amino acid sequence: CASTPGGRLLDTEAFF. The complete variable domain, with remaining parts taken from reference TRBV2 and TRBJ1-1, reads EPEVTQTPSHQVTQMGQEVILRCVPISNHLYFYWYRQILGQKVEFLVSFYNNEISEKSEIFDDQFSVERPDGSNFTLKIRSTKLEDSAMYFCASTPGGRLLDTEAFFGQGTRLTVV.

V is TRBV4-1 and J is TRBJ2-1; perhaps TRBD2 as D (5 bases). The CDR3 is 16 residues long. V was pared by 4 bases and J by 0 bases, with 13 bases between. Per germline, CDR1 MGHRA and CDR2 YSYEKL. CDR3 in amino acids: CASSLGSENSYNEQFF. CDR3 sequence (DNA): TGCGCCAGCAGCCTTGGGAGCGAAAACTCCTACAATGAGCAGTTCTTC.

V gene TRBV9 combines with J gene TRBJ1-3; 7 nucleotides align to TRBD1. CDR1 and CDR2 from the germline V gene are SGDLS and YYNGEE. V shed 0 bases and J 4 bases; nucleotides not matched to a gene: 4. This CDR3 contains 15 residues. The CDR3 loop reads CASSVAGQEGNTIYF. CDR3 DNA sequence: TGTGCCAGCAGCGTAGCTGGACAGGAGGGAAACACCATATATTTT.

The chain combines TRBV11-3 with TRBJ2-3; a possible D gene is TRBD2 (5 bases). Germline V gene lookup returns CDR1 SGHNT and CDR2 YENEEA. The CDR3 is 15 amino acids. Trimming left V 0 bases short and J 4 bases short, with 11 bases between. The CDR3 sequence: CASSLDYGAADTQYF. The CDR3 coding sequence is TGTGCCAGCAGCTTAGATTATGGAGCGGCAGATACGCAGTATTTT.

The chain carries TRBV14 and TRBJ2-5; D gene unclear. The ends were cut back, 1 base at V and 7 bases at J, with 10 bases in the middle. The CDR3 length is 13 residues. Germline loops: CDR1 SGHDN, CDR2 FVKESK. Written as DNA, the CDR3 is TGTGCCAGCAGCCAAGGTCCTGAGGCGACCCAGTACTTC. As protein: CASSQGPEATQYF.

The CDR3 nucleotides are TGCGCCAGCAGTGAAGCAGGGCGGTATGGCTACACCTTC. Translation: CASSEAGRYGYTF. The chain has TRBV10-1 and TRBJ1-2; the D gene is possibly TRBD1 (5 bases). CDR1 and CDR2 from the germline V gene are WNHNN and SYGVQD (reference sequence). Trimming shortened V by 3 bases and J by 5 bases, and 10 bases separated the two germline ends. The CDR3 has 13 amino acids.

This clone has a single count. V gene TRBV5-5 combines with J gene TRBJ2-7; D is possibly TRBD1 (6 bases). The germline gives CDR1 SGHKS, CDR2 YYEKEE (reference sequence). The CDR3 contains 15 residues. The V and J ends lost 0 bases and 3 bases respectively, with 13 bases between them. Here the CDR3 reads CASSLGYPDSYEQYF. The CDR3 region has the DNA TGTGCCAGCAGCTTGGGGTACCCGGACAGCTACGAGCAGTACTTC.

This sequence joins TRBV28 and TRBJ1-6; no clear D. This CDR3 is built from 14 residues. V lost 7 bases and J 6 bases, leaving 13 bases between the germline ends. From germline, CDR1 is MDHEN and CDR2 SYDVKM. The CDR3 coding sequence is TGTGCCAGCACGGTCGGTGTTACTAATTCACCCCTCCACTTT. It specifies CASTVGVTNSPLHF. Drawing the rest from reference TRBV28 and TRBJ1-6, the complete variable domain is DVKVTQSSRYLVKRTGEKVFLECVQDMDHENMFWYRQDPGLGLRLIYFSYDVKMKEKGDIPEGYSVSREKKERFSLILESASTNQTSMYLCASTVGVTNSPLHFGNGTRLTVT.

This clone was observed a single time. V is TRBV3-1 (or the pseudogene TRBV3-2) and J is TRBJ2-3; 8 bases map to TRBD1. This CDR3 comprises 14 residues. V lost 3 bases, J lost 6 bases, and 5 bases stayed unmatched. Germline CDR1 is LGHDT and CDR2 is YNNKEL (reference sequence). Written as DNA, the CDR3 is TGTGCCAGCAGCCATACAGGGGGGTGGGATACGCAGTATTTT. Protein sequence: CASSHTGGWDTQYF.

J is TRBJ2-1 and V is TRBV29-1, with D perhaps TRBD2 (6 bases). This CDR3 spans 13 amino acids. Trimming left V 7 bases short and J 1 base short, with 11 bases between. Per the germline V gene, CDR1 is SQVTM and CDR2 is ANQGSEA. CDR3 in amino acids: CSASRGSYNEQFF. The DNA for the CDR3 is TGCAGCGCAAGTCGGGGGTCCTACAATGAGCAGTTCTTC.

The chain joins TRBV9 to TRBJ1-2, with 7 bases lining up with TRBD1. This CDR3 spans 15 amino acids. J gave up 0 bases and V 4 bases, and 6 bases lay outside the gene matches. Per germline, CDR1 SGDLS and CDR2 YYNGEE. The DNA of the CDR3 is TGTGCCAGCAGCCCGACAGGGAGGTCTAACTATGGCTACACCTTC. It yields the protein CASSPTGRSNYGYTF.

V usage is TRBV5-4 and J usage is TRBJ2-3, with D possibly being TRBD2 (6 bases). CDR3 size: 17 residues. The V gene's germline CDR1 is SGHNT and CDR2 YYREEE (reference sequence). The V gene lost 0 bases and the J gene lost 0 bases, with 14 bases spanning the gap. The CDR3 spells CASSLGGDLFSTDTQYF. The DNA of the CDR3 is TGTGCCAGCAGCTTGGGGGGGGACCTCTTTAGCACAGATACGCAGTATTTT.

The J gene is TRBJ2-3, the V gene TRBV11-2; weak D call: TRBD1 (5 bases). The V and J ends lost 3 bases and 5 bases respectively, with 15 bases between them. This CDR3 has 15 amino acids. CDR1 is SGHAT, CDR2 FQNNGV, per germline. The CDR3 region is CASSFLPDQGDTQYF. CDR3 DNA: TGTGCCAGCAGCTTCCTCCCCGATCAGGGAGATACGCAGTATTTT.

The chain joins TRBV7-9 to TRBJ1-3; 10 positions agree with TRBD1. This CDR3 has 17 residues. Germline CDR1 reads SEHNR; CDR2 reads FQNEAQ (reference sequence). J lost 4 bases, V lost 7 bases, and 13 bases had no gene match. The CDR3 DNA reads TGTGCCAGCACCCGAACTACGACAGGGGGCGCCGGAAACACCATATATTTT. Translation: CASTRTTTGGAGNTIYF.

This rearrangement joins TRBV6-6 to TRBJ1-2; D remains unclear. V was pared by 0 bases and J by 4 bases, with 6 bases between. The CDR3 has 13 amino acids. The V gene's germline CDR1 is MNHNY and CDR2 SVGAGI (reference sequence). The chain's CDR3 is CASSYSARYGYTF. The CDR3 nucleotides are TGTGCCAGCAGTTACTCGGCTCGCTATGGCTACACCTTC.

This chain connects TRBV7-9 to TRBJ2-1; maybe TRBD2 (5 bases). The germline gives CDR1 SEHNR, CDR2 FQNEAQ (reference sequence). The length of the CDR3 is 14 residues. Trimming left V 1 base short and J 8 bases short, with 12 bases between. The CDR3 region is CASSLGASWDEQFF. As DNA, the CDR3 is TGTGCCAGCAGCTTAGGGGCTAGCTGGGATGAGCAGTTCTTC.

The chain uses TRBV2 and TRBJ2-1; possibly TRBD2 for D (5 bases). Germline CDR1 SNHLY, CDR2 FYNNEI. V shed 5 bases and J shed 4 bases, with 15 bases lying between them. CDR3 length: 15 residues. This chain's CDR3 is CASSPGFSFYNEQFF. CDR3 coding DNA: TGTGCCAGCAGTCCGGGGTTTTCGTTTTACAATGAGCAGTTCTTC.

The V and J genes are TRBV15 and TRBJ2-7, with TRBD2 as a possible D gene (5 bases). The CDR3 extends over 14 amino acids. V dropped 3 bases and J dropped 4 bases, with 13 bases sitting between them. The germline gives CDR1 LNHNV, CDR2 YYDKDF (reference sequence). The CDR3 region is CATSSRLAEYEQYF. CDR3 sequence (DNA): TGTGCCACCAGCAGTAGGCTAGCCGAATACGAGCAGTACTTC.

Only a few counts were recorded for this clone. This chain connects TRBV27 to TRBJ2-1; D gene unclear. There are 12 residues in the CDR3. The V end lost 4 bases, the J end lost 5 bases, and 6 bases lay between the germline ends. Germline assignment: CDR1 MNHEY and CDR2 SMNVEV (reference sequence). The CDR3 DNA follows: TGTGCCAGCAGTTACAGTGACAATGAGCAGTTCTTC. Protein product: CASSYSDNEQFF.

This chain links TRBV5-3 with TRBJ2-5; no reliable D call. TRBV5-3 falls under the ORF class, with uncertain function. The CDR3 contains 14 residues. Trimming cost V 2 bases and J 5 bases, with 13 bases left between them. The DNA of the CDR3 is TGTGCCAGAAGCTTAGGCAGGATCCAGGAGACCCAGTACTTC. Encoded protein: CARSLGRIQETQYF.

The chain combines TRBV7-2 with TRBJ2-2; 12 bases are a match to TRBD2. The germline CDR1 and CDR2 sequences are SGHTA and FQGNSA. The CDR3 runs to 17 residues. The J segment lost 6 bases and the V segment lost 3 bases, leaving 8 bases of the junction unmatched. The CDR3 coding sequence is TGTGCCAGCAGCTTCCGACTAGCGGGAGTGGGGGCCGGGGAGCTGTTTTTT. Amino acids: CASSFRLAGVGAGELFF.

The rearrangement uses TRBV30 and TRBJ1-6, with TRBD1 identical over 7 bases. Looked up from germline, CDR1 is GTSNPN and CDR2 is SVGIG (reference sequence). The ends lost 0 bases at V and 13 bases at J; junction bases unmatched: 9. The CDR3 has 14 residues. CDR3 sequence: CAWSVQGGAFPLHF. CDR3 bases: TGTGCCTGGAGTGTACAAGGGGGCGCATTTCCCCTCCACTTT.

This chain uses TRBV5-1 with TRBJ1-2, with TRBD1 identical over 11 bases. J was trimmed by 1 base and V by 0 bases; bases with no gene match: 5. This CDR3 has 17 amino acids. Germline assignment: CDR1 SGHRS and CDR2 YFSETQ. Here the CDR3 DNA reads TGCGCCAGCAGCTTGGATGGGACAGGGGGGTATAACTATGGCTACACCTTC. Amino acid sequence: CASSLDGTGGYNYGYTF. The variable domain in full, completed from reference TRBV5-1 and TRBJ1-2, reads KAGVTQTPRYLIKTRGQQVTLSCSPISGHRSVSWYQQTPGQGLQFLFEYFSETQRNKGNFPGRFSGRQFSNSRSEMNVSTLELGDSALYLCASSLDGTGGYNYGYTFGSGTRLTVV.

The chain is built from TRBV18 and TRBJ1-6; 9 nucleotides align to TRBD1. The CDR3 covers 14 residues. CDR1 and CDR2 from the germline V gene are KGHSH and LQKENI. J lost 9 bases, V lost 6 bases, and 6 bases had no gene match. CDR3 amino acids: CASSTGQGGSPLHF. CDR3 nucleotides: TGTGCCAGCTCCACGGGACAGGGAGGTTCACCCCTCCACTTT.